Following are 8 T cell receptor beta chains from one sample sequenced in a study of blood T cell repertoires in COVID-19. TCRdb's copy holds only in-frame clones and misses some; the assay was immunoSEQ multiplex PCR. The sample records fewer than 40,000 clones, about 91% being singletons. Sequenced input: peripheral blood. The source of these receptors is a human donor in a cohort sampled during active COVID-19.

This clone has a single count. Other DNA variants within this sample encode the same CDR3. The gene calls are TRBV13 and TRBJ2-7; 7 nucleotides match TRBD2. After removal of 5 bases from V and 5 bases from J, the junction contained 3 bases not matched to a gene. This CDR3 spans 12 amino acids. The V gene's germline CDR1 is PRHDT and CDR2 FYEKMQ (reference sequence). The CDR3 here is CASSARENEQYV. CDR3 coding DNA: TGTGCCAGCAGCGCGCGGGAGAACGAGCAGTACGTC.

This rearrangement joins TRBV4-2 to TRBJ1-5; 7 bases are a match to TRBD1. Germline V gene lookup returns CDR1 LGHNA and CDR2 YNFKEQ. The CDR3 spans 15 residues. Trimming took 1 base from V and 5 from J; bases not matched to a gene: 5. In DNA form, the CDR3 reads TGTGCCAGCAGCCAAGGACAGGGTAGGGATCAGCCCCAGCATTTT. Translation gives CASSQGQGRDQPQHF.

This clone was seen once. The chain is built from TRBV29-1 and TRBJ1-4; D is undetermined. CDR1 and CDR2 from the germline V gene are SQVTM and ANQGSEA. Trimming left V 6 bases short and J 6 bases short, with 14 bases between. CDR3 size: 13 residues. The CDR3 spells CSVEIEADEKLFF. CDR3 sequence (DNA): TGCAGCGTCGAGATAGAGGCCGATGAAAAACTGTTTTTT.

As regards this clone: One end of the junction varies from germline; a read error may be responsible. The chain employs TRBV7-7 and TRBJ1-5; a weak D match, TRBD1 (5 bases). The CDR3 contains 19 residues. Germline lookup yields CDR1 SSHAT and CDR2 FNYEAQ (reference sequence). In nucleotides, the CDR3 is TGTGCTAGCAGCTTAGCGGGAATGACAGCGAACTATAGCAATCAGCCCCAGCATTTT. It translates to CASSLAGMTANYSNQPQHF.

The CDR3, as DNA: TGTGCCAGCAGCTTAGGGTCAGGGGGCGCAGAGACCCAGTACTTC. Protein: CASSLGSGGAETQYF. This chain uses TRBV7-2 with TRBJ2-5; 8 bases agree with TRBD1. Per germline, CDR1 SGHTA and CDR2 FQGNSA. Trimming removed 1 base from V and 4 bases from J; junction bases left unmatched: 5. This CDR3 has 15 amino acids. Supplemented by reference TRBV7-2 and TRBJ2-5, the full variable domain reads GAGVSQSPSNKVTEKGKDVELRCDPISGHTALYWYRQSLGQGLEFLIYFQGNSAPDKSGLPSDRFSAERTGGSVSTLTIQRTQQEDSAVYLCASSLGSGGAETQYFGPGTRLLVL.

V gene TRBV5-4 combines with J gene TRBJ1-1; TRBD1 is a possible D gene (5 bases). The V gene's germline CDR1 is SGHNT and CDR2 YYREEE (reference sequence). The CDR3 has 12 residues. The ends were cut back, 4 bases at V and 5 bases at J, with 9 bases in the middle. The DNA for the CDR3 is TGTGCCAGCAGCCCCGGGGGGACTGAAGCTTTCTTT. Its translation: CASSPGGTEAFF.

The V gene is TRBV9, the J gene TRBJ2-2; D is possibly TRBD1 (5 bases). Per the germline V gene, CDR1 is SGDLS and CDR2 is YYNGEE. The CDR3 covers 15 residues. V was shortened by 0 bases and J by 4 bases, with 10 bases between the two germline ends. The DNA for the CDR3 is TGTGCCAGCAGCGTAGGGGGCAGTGCCACCGGGGAGCTGTTTTTT. This translates into CASSVGGSATGELFF. The full variable domain, with the rest looked up from reference TRBV9 and TRBJ2-2, is DSGVTQTPKHLITATGQRVTLRCSPRSGDLSVYWYQQSLDQGLQFLIQYYNGEERAKGNILERFSAQQFPDLHSELNLSSLELGDSALYFCASSVGGSATGELFFGEGSRLTVL.

This sequence joins TRBV3-1 (or the pseudogene TRBV3-2) and TRBJ1-6; perhaps TRBD1 as D (5 bases). V was pared by 5 bases and J by 9 bases, with 17 bases between. This CDR3 spans 15 amino acids. Germline CDR1 is LGHDT and CDR2 is YNNKEL (reference sequence). The DNA for the CDR3 is TGTGCCAGCAGCTCCTTCCAGGGTCCGGGTTCACCCCTCCACTTT. Amino acids: CASSSFQGPGSPLHF.